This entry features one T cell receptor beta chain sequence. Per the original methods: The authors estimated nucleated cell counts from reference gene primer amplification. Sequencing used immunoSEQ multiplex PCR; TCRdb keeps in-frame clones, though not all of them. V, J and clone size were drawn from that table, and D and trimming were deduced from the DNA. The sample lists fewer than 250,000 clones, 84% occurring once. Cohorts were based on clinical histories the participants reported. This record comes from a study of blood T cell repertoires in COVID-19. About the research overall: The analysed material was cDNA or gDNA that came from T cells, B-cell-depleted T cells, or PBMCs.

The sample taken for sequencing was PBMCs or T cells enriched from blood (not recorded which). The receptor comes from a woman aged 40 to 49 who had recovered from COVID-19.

CDR3 sequence (DNA): TGTGCCAGCAGCGTAAATTCGGATACGCAGTATTTT. Encoded protein: CASSVNSDTQYF. The rearrangement links TRBV9 to TRBJ2-3; D gene unclear. CDR1 and CDR2 (germline): SGDLS, YYNGEE. The length of the CDR3 is 12 residues. The V gene lost 1 base and the J gene lost 6 bases, with 6 bases spanning the gap.